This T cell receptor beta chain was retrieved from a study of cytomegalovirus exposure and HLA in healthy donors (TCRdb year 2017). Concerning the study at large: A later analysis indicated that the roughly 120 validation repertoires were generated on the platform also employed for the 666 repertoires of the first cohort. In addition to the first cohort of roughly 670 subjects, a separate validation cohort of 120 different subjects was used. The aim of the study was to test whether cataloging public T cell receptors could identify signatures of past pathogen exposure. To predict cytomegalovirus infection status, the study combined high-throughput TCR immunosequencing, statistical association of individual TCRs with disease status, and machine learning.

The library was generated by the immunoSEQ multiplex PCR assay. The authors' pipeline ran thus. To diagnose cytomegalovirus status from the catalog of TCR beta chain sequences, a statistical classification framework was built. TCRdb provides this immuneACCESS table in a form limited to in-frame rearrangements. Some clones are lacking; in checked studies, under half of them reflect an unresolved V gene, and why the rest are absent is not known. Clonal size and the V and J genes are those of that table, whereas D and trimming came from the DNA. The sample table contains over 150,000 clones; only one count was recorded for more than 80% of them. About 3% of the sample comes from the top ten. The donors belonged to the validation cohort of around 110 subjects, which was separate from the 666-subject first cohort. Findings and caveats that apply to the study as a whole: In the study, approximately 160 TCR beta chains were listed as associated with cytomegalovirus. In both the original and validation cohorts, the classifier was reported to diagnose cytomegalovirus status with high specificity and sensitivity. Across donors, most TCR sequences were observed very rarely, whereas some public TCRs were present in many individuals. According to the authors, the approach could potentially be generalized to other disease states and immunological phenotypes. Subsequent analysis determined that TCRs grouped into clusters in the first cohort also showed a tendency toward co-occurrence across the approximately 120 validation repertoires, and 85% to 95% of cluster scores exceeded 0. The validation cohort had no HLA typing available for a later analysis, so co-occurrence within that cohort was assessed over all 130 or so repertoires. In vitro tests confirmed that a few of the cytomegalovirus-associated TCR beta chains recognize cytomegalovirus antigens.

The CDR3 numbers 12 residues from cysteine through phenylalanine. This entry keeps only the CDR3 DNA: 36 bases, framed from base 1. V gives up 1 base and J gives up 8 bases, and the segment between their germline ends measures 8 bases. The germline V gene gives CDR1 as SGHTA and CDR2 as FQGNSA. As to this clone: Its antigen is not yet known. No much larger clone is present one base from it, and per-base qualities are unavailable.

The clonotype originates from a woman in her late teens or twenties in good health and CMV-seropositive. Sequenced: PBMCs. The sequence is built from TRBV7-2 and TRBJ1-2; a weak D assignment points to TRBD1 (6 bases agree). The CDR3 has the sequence CASSLDGGGYTF. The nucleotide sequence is TGTGCCAGCAGCTTAGATGGGGGCGGCTACACCTTC. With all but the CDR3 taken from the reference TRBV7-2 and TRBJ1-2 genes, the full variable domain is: GAGVSQSPSNKVTEKGKDVELRCDPISGHTALYWYRQSLGQGLEFLIYFQGNSAPDKSGLPSDRFSAERTGGSVSTLTIQRTQQEDSAVYLCASSLDGGGYTFGSGTRLTVV.